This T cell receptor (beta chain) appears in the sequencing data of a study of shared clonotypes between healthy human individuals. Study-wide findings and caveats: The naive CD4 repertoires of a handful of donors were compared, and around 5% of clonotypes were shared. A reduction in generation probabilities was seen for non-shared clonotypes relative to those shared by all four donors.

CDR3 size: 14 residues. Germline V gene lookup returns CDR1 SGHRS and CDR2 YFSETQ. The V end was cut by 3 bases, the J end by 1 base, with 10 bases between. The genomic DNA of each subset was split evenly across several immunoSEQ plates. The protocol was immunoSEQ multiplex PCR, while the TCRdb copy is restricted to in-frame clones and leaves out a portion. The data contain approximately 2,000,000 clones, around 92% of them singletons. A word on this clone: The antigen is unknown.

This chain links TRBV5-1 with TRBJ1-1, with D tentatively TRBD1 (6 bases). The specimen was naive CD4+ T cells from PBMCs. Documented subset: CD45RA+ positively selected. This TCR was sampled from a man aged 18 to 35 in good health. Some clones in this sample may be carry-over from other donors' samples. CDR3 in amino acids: CASSSAQGNTEAFF. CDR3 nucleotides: TGCGCCAGCAGCTCGGCACAGGGGAACACTGAAGCTTTCTTT.